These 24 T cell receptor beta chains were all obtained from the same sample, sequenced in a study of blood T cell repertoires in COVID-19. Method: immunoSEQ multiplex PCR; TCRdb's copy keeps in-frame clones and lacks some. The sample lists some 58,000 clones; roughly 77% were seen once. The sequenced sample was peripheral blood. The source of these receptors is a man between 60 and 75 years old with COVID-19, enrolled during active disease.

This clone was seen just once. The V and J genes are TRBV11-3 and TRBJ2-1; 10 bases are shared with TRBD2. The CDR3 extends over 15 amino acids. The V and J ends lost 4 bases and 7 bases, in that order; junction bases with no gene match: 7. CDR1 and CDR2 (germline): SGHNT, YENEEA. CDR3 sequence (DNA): TGTGCCAGCAGCTCGTTAGCGGGGGGAAGAAATGAGCAGTTCTTC. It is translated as CASSSLAGGRNEQFF.

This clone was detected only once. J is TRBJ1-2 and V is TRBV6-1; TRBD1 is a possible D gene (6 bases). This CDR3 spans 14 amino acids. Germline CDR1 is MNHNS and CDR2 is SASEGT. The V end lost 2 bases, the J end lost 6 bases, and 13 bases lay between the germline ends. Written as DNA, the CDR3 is TGTGCCAGCAGTGAAACAGGGATTACCAATGGCTACACCTTC. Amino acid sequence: CASSETGITNGYTF.

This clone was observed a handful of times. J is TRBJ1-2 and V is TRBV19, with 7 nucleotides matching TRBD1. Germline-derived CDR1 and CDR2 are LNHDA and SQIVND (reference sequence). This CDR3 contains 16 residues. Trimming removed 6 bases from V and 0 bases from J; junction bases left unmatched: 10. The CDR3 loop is CASRPGQLLANYGYTF. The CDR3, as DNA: TGTGCCAGTAGGCCGGGACAGCTGTTAGCTAACTATGGCTACACCTTC.

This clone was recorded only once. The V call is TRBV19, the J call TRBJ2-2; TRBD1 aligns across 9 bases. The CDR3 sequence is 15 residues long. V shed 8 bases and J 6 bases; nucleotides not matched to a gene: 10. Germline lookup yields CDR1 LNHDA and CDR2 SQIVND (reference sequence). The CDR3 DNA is TGTGCCAGTCAAGAGGACAGGGGAAGAGCCGGGGAGCTGTTTTTT. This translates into CASQEDRGRAGELFF.

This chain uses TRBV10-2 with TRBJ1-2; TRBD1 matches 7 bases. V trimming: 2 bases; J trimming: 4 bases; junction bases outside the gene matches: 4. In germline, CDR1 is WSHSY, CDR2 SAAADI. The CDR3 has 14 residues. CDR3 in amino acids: CASSETGAGYGYTF. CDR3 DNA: TGCGCCAGCAGTGAGACAGGGGCGGGCTATGGCTACACCTTC.

CDR3 coding DNA: TGTGCTAGTGGTCCCGGTAAGACGTTTCGACAGGGGATAGATACGCAGTATTTT. As protein: CASGPGKTFRQGIDTQYF. The chain recombines TRBV12-5 with TRBJ2-3; TRBD1 matches at 8 bases. CDR3 size: 18 residues. CDR1 LGHNT and CDR2 FRNRAP come from the germline V gene. The ends lost 5 bases at V and 5 bases at J; junction bases unmatched: 18.

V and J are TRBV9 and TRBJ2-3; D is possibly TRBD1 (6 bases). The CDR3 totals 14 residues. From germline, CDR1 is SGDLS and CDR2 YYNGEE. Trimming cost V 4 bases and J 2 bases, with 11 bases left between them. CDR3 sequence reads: CASSTGQSTDTQYF. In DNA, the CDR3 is TGTGCCAGCAGCACTGGACAGTCCACAGATACGCAGTATTTT.

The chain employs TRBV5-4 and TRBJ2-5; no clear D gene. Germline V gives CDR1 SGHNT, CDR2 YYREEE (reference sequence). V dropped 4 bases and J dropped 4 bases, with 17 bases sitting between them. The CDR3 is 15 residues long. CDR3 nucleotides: TGTGCCAGCAGCATCGAGAGGTCTAGGCGAGAGACCCAGTACTTC. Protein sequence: CASSIERSRRETQYF.

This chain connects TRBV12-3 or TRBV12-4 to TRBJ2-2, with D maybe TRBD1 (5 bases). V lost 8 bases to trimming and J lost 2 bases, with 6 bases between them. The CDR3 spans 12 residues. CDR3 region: CASGHNTGELFF. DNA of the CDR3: TGTGCCAGCGGACATAACACCGGGGAGCTGTTTTTT.

The CDR3 DNA follows: TGCGCCAGCAGCCAAAACAGGGGGAATTCACCCCTCCACTTT. Amino acids: CASSQNRGNSPLHF. The rearrangement joins TRBV4-3 to TRBJ1-6; 8 bases are a match to TRBD1. Germline assignment: CDR1 LGHNA and CDR2 YSLEER. V lost 2 bases and J lost 7; bases outside the gene matches: 1. The CDR3 has 14 residues.

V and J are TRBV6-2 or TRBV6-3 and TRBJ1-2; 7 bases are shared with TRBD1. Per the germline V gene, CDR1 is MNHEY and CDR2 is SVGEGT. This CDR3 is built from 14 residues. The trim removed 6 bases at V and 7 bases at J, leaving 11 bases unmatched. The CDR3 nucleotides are TGTGCCAGCAGCCACCGACAGGGAAGCCTTGGCTACACCTTC. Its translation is CASSHRQGSLGYTF.

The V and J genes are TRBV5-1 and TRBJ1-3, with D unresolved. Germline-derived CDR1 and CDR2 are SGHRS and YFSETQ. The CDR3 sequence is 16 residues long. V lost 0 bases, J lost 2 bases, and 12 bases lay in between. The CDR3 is CASSLEPGGAGNTIYF. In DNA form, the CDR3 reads TGCGCCAGCAGCTTGGAGCCGGGCGGGGCTGGAAACACCATATATTTT.

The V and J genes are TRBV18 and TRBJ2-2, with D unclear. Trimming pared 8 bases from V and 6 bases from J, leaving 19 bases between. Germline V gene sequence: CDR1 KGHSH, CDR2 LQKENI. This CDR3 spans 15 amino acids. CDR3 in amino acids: CASLPSLSQAGELFF. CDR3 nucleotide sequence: TGTGCCAGCCTCCCGAGTCTAAGTCAGGCCGGGGAGCTGTTTTTT.

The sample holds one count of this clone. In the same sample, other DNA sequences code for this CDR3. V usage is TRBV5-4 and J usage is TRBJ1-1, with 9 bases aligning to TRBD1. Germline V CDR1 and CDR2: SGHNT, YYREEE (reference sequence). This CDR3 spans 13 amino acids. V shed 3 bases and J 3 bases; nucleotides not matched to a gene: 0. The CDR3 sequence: CASSWTGDTEAFF. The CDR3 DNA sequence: TGTGCCAGCAGCTGGACAGGGGACACTGAAGCTTTCTTT.

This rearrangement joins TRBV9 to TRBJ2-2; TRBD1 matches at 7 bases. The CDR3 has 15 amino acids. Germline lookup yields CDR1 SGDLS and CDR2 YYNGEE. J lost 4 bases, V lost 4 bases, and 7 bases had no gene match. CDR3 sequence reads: CASSPADRITGELFF. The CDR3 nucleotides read TGTGCCAGCAGCCCCGCGGACAGGATCACCGGGGAGCTGTTTTTT.

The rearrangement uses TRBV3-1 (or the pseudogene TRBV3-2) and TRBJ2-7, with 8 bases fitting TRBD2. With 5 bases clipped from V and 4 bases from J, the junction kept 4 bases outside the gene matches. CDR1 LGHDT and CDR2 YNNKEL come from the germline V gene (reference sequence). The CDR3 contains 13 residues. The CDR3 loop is CASSTSGGYEQYF. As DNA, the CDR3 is TGTGCCAGCAGCACCTCGGGGGGGTACGAGCAGTACTTC.

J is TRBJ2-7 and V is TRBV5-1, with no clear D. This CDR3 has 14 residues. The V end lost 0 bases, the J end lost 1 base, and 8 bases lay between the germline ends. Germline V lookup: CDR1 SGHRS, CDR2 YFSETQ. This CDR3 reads CASSLGSGSYEQYF. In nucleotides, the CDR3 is TGCGCCAGCAGCTTGGGGAGTGGGTCCTACGAGCAGTACTTC. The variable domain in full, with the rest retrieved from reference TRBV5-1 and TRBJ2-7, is KAGVTQTPRYLIKTRGQQVTLSCSPISGHRSVSWYQQTPGQGLQFLFEYFSETQRNKGNFPGRFSGRQFSNSRSEMNVSTLELGDSALYLCASSLGSGSYEQYFGPGTRLTVT.

The CDR3 spells CASYEDRVKTDTQYF. The DNA for the CDR3 is TGTGCCAGCTATGAAGACAGGGTTAAAACAGATACGCAGTATTTT. This sequence joins TRBV7-2 and TRBJ2-3; 7 bases are a match to TRBD1. V was pared by 8 bases and J by 3 bases, with 11 bases of the junction left unmatched. Germline assignment: CDR1 SGHTA and CDR2 FQGNSA. This CDR3 region has 15 residues.

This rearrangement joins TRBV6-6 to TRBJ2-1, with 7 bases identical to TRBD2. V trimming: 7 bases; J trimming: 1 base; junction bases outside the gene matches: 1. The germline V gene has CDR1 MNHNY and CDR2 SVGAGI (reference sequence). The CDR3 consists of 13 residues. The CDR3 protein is CASNSGSYNEQFF. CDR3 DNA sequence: TGTGCCAGCAATAGCGGGTCCTACAATGAGCAGTTCTTC.

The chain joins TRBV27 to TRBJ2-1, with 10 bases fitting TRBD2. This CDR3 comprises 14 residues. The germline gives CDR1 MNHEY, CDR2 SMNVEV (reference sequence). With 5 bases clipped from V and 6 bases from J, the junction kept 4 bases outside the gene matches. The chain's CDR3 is CASSTSGMFNEQFF. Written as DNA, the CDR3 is TGTGCCAGCAGTACTAGCGGGATGTTCAATGAGCAGTTCTTC.

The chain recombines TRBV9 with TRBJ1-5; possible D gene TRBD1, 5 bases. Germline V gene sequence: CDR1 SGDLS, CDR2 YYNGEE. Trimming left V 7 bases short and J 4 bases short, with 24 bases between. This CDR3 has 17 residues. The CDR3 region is CASPRREGRLGNQPQHF. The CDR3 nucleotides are TGTGCCAGCCCAAGGAGGGAGGGACGACTGGGGAATCAGCCCCAGCATTTT.

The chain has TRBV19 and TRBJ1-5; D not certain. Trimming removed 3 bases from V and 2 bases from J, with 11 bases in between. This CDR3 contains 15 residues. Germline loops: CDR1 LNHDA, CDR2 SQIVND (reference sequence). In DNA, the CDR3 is TGTGCCAGTAGTATCTTAGCTACCGGCAATCAGCCCCAGCATTTT. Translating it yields CASSILATGNQPQHF.

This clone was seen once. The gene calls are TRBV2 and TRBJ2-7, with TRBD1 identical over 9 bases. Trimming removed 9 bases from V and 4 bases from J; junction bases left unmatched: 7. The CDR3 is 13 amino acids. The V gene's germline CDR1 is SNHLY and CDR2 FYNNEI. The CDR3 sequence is CARSPGQGYEQYF. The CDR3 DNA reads TGTGCCAGATCGCCGGGACAGGGTTACGAGCAGTACTTC.

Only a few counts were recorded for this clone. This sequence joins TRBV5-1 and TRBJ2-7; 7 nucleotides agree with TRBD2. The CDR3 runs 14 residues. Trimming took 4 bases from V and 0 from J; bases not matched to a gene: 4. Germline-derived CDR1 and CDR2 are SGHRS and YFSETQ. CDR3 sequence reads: CASSRGGISYEQYF. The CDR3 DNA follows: TGCGCCAGCAGCCGGGGAGGGATCTCCTACGAGCAGTACTTC.